The clone carrying this T cell receptor (beta chain) showed up many times. What it binds is not known. The data stem from a study of CD8+CD57+ T cells in acquired aplastic anemia. Study details: The study obtained about 10 million reads on average for CD4+ cells from healthy donors.

Profiling of TCR beta VDJ combinations and CDR3 sequences used genomic DNA as template. MiXCR, applied by TCRdb to the reads, yields one record per CDR3 protein. This sample has about 220,000 distinct CDR3 sequences; about a third occur once, and the top ten carry 0.9% to 1.2%. Overall study findings and caveats: With respect to CD8+ Simpson's diversity, patients and controls did not differ significantly. Found in both controls and patients were 25 to 35 CD8+ CDR3 sequences.

This CDR3 comprises 14 residues. The germline gives CDR1 SGHRS, CDR2 YFSETQ. Unmatched junction bases numbered 8, after V lost 4 bases and J lost 7 bases. This clonotype was sampled from a human donor in good health, serving as a control. The J gene is TRBJ1-2, the V gene TRBV5-1; 9 bases align to TRBD1. What was sequenced was sorted CD4+, CD8+, or CD8+CD57+ T cells (not recorded which) from PBMCs. The chain's CDR3 is CASSRGQGVGGYTF. Here the CDR3 DNA reads TGCGCCAGCAGCAGGGGACAGGGTGTCGGTGGCTACACCTTC.